This TCR beta chain is from a study of cytomegalovirus exposure and HLA in healthy donors (dated by TCRdb to about 2017). A note on the overall study: An earlier analysis of approximately 640 of the donors reported 250 to 300 Gb of sequence data and 117 million unique TCR beta sequences from roughly 200 million T cells. Among roughly 370 genotyped donors of the cohort, an average of approximately 240,000 unique TCR beta nucleotide sequences were sequenced per donor, around 20% of them non-productive. Using immunosequencing, the study profiled T cell repertoires from 666 subjects and related those repertoires to cytomegalovirus serostatus. Along with the approximately 650-subject first cohort, a separate validation cohort of roughly 110 different subjects was used. To study patterns of TCR occurrence, a later analysis re-analyzed previously published TCR beta repertoires from several hundred donors and added high-resolution HLA genotyping. Every repertoire in the discovery cohort had been generated on one and the same sequencing platform. The study combined high-throughput TCR immunosequencing, statistical association of individual TCRs with disease status, and machine learning to predict cytomegalovirus infection status. Both class I and class II loci were covered by HLA typing, at four-digit resolution. An early release that covered roughly 600 HLA-typed donors contained about 290 gigabases of sequencing data and about 84 million unique TCR sequences. In an earlier analysis of around 540 of the donors, high-throughput TCR beta sequencing was used to judge whether each TCR beta V gene segment behaved as functional or pseudogenic. Roughly five DR-DQ haplotypes were treated as single units for association and clustering because of strong linkage in the cohort. The genetic ancestry cluster associated with self-reported Caucasian donors included around 76% of the roughly 400 genotyped donors. Rather than using new phenotypic data, the later analysis identified candidate immune exposures from TCR beta sequences and from how often those sequences occurred across donors. The aim of the study was to test whether cataloging public T cell receptors could identify signatures of past pathogen exposure. A later genetic analysis used genome-wide SNP genotypes for about three fifths of the 666 donors, treating that subset as a discovery cohort. The number of donors typed differed by locus, with roughly 620-640 for A, B, C, DRB1 and DQB1, around 560 for DQA1, over 600 for DPA1, and roughly 450 for DPB1. Donor age, sex, ethnicity and CMV serostatus were collected together with the repertoire data.

The study at large found these results: Most TCR sequences were seen in very few donors, while some public TCRs were found in many individuals. Roughly uniform sequencing depth across donors was assumed in presence/absence analyses, although this assumption may not hold. The earlier analysis of 587 of the donors excluded some 15 rarely observed V segments, including chromosome 9 orphons, because counts were too low. According to a later genetic analysis, donors in an Asian-associated ancestry cluster had fewer N-insertions in productive TCRs than the approximately 630-donor mean. A further reported finding was that TCR beta sequences accurately predicted the HLA-A and HLA-B alleles for most subjects in the first cohort. A later analysis reported that several top co-occurrence clusters appeared linked to parvovirus B19, influenza, CMV and Epstein-Barr virus. In a later analysis, over 15,000 TCR beta sequences were associated with specific HLA alleles at a false discovery rate of 0.05. This cohort had only TCR beta chains sequenced, and the lack of alpha or paired-chain data limited which features could be detected. Linkage disequilibrium might explain the correlated functional status among segregating V segments, but an unknown experimental factor could not be ruled out. Because HLA typing was unavailable for some donors at each locus, only the typed subset was used in association tests. A cluster of highly shared sequence variants was judged likely to be a technical artifact of the sequencing pipeline. Strong co-occurrence of HLA alleles, especially DR and DQ, made assigning TCR associations to individual alleles difficult. Most CMV-associated TCR beta chains appeared to be HLA-restricted in a later analysis, and the HLA associations seemed to be driven largely by CMV exposure. It was suggested by the authors that the approach could potentially be generalized to other disease states and immunological phenotypes. A later analysis found that TCR association rates varied across HLA loci, with DRB1 alleles showing the most associated TCRs and HLA-C alleles the fewest. In the study, some 180 TCR beta chains were listed as associated with cytomegalovirus. The classifier was reported to diagnose cytomegalovirus status with high specificity and sensitivity in both the original and validation cohorts. Immune exposure information for the cohort was limited to CMV serostatus. A few of the identified cytomegalovirus-associated TCR beta chains were confirmed in vitro to be specific for cytomegalovirus antigens. An earlier analysis of around 500 of the donors showed that most TCR beta V segments appeared in productive rearrangements either about 87% or about 30% of the time, which broadly matched IMGT annotations. In a later genetic analysis, a missense DCLRE1C variant was associated with V-gene and J-gene trimming of TCR beta chains, and the association was replicated in an independent cohort. Compared with equally common non-associated chains, HLA-associated TCR beta chains in a later analysis were more clonally expanded and had lower generation probabilities. Some IMGT-functional V segments, including TRBV6-2 and TRBV6-3, could not be told apart with the 87-base-pair reads, so those segments were excluded.

About this clone itself: What antigen it recognizes has not been identified. Base qualities were left out, and no much larger clone turns up one base away.

The trim is 6 bases for V and 0 bases for J, with a gap of 12 bases between the germline ends. For CDR1 and CDR2, the germline V gene lists KGHSH and LQKENI. The cysteine opens and the phenylalanine closes a CDR3 of 15 amino acids. Kept here is only the CDR3 DNA, which spans 45 bases and is read in frame from base 1. Libraries came from the immunoSEQ multiplex PCR assay. The multiplex PCR relied on a mix of 60 forward primers for TCR Vbeta segments and 13 reverse primers for TCR Jbeta segments. The CDR3 region of rearranged TCR beta genes was amplified from genomic DNA by a multiplex PCR assay. On the Illumina HiSeq System, the amplified TCR beta libraries were sequenced as 87-base-pair reads. Per the source publication's procedure: Across the 600 to 700 repertoires, a later analysis counted about 81 million unique TCR beta chains, around 11 million of which were shared by at least two donors. Raw reads were error-corrected and collapsed into unique sequences by a nearest-neighbor algorithm in which closely related sequences were merged to remove PCR and sequencing errors. V, D and J gene segments were assigned by aligning CDR3 sequences to IMGT reference sequences. Each retained sequence needed at least a six-nucleotide match to both a V gene segment and a J gene segment. Rearrangements were called productive when the CDR3 lacked stop codons and stayed in frame with V and J; all others were non-productive. Following IMGT convention, CDR3 was defined as the stretch from the second conserved V-encoded cysteine up to the conserved J-encoded phenylalanine. Sequences without an unambiguous match to a single V gene segment were excluded from the earlier analysis of about 640 of the donors. An earlier analysis of 587 of the donors called V segments functional above 56.7% productive rearrangements and segregating when the between-donor standard deviation exceeded 5%. A statistical classification framework was built to diagnose cytomegalovirus status from the catalog of TCR beta chain sequences. In a later analysis, TCR nucleotide sequences were compared against IMGT/GENE-DB human TR gene sequences so that V and J genes could be assigned. In a later analysis, CDR3 sequences and most-parsimonious VDJ recombination scenarios were assigned using the TCRdist pipeline. A later analysis defined each TCR beta chain by its CDR3 amino acid sequence plus V-gene family, and excluded reads lacking a unique V-gene family. A later analysis removed roughly 590 highly shared, low-generation-probability nucleotide sequences to deal with suspected cross-contamination and a sequencing artifact. In a later analysis, a clonal expansion index was calculated for each public chain from normalized within-repertoire ranks of inferred template counts. In a later analysis, generation probabilities were computed with a VDJ recombination model fitted to out-of-frame rearrangements, and the resulting probabilities were checked against IGoR. A later analysis scored TCR-TCR, TCR-HLA and TCR-CMV co-occurrence with hypergeometric tests, applying a repertoire-size bias correction to TCR pairs. False discovery rates were estimated in a later analysis by permuting HLA or CMV assignments 20 times. In a later analysis, co-occurring TCRs were grouped using DBSCAN, and TCRdist sequence similarity was added for clustering within HLA-allele-positive subsets. For co-occurrence clustering, repertoires with fewer than 30,000 or more than 120,000 public chains were excluded, along with a handful of repertoires with anomalous nucleotide sharing. TCRdb obtained this table from immuneACCESS and retained in-frame rearrangements with V and J assigned. These tables miss some clones; where compared with another copy, unresolved V genes account for less than half of the shortfall, and the remainder is unexplained. Clonal size and the V and J genes are those of that table, whereas D and trimming came from the DNA. The sample table contains under 200,000 clones; only one count was recorded for approximately 71% of them. Jointly, the top ten make up roughly 1.6% of the sample.

The cohort was made up of 650 to 700 healthy bone marrow donors. Cohort members were all nominally healthy when sampled, although unrecorded immune exposures were likely present. The donor was CMV seronegative and was included in the group of 352 seronegative cohort members. Each donor provided a peripheral blood sample, and peripheral blood mononuclear cells were used for TCR beta sequencing. Genomic DNA extraction from the blood cell samples was performed with the Qiagen DNeasy Blood Extraction Kit. The rearranged segments are TRBV18 and TRBJ1-3; the D region possibly corresponds to TRBD1 (6 bases align). Sequenced: PBMCs. The TCR comes from a girl between 10 and 17 years old in good health and CMV-seronegative. The nucleotide sequence reads TGTGCCAGCTCCTCCGCCAGGGGCTCTGGAAACACCATATATTTT. This yields the protein CASSSARGSGNTIYF.